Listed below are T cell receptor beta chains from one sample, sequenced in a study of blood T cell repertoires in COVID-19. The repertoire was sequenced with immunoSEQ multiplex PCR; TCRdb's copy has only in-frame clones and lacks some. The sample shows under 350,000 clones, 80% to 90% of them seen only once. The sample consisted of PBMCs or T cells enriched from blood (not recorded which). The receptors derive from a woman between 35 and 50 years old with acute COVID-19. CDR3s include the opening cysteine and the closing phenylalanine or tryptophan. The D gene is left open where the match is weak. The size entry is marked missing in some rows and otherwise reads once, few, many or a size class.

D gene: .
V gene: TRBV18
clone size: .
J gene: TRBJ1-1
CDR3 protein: CASRRPGSGVNTEAFF
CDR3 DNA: TGTGCCAGCCGGAGGCCAGGTTCGGGAGTGAACACTGAAGCTTTCTTT

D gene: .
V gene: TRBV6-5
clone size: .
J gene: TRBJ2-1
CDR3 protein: CATGNYNEQFF
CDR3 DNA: TGTGCCACAGGGAACTACAATGAGCAGTTCTTC

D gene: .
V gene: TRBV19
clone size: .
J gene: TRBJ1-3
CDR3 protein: CASSIWSSGNTIYF
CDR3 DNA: TGTGCCAGTAGTATATGGAGCTCTGGAAACACCATATATTTT

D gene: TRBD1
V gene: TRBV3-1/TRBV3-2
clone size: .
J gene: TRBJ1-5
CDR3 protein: CASSRGQGGGQPQHF
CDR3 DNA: TGTGCCAGCAGCCGAGGACAGGGGGGGGGTCAGCCCCAGCATTTT

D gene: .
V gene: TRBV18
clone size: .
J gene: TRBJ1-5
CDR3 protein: CASSPASDSNQPQHF
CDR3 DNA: TGTGCCAGCTCACCTGCCTCAGATAGCAATCAGCCCCAGCATTTT

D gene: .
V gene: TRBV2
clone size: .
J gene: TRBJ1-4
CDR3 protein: CASLWPGEKLFF
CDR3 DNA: TGTGCCAGCCTGTGGCCGGGAGAAAAACTGTTTTTT

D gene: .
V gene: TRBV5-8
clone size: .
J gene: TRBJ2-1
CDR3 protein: CASSLTIEQFF
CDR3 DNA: TGTGCCAGCAGCTTAACTATTGAGCAGTTCTTC

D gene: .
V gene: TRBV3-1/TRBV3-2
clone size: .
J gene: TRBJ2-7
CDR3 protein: CASSQELPGLLAYEQYF
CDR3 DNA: TGTGCCAGCAGCCAAGAACTTCCGGGTCTCTTGGCTTACGAGCAGTACTTC

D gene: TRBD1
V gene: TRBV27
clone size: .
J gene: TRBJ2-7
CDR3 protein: CASSSTGIYEQYF
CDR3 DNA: TGTGCCAGCAGCTCGACAGGGATCTACGAGCAGTACTTC

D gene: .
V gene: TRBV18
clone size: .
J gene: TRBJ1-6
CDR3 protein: CASSPAGRGGAGSPLHF
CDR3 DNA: TGTGCCAGCTCACCAGCCGGACGGGGAGGGGCGGGCTCACCCCTCCACTTT

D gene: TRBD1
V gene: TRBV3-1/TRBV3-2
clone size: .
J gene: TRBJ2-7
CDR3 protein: CASSRDRGHEQYF
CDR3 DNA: TGTGCCAGCAGCCGGGACAGGGGCCACGAGCAGTACTTC

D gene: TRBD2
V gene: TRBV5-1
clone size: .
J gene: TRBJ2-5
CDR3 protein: CASRAPGLAGEETQYF
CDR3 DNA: TGCGCCAGCAGGGCCCCGGGACTAGCGGGAGAAGAGACCCAGTACTTC

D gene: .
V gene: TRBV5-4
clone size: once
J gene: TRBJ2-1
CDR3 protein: CAGAGWPINEQFF
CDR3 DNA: TGTGCCGGGGCCGGGTGGCCTATCAATGAGCAGTTCTTC

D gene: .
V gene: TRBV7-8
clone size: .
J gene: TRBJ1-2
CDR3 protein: CASSQAGFYGYTF
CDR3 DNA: TGTGCCAGCAGCCAGGCGGGGTTCTATGGCTACACCTTC

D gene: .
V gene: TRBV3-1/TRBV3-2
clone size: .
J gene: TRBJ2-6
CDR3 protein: CASSYSGANVLTF
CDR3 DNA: TGTGCCAGCAGCTACTCTGGGGCCAACGTCCTGACTTTC

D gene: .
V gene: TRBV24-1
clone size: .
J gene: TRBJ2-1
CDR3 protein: CATSAPGNSYNEQFF
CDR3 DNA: TGTGCCACCAGTGCCCCGGGAAACTCCTACAATGAGCAGTTCTTC

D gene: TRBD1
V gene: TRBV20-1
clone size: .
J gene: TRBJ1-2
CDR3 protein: CSASGTGVLDYGYTF
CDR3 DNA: TGCAGTGCTAGTGGGACAGGGGTTTTAGACTATGGCTACACCTTC

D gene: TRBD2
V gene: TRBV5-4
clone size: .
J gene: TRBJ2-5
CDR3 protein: CASSSRTSGEEETQYF
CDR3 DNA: TGTGCCAGCAGCTCCAGGACTAGCGGGGAGGAAGAGACCCAGTACTTC

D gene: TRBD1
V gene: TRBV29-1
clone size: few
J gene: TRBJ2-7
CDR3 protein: CSVASGTGYEQYF
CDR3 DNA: TGCAGCGTGGCAAGCGGGACAGGGTACGAGCAGTACTTC

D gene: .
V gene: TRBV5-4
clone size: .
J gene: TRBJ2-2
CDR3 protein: CASSSLSGGVTGELFF
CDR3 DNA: TGTGCCAGCAGCTCCTTATCGGGGGGCGTCACCGGGGAGCTGTTTTTT

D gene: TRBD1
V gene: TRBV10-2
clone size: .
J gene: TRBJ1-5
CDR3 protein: CASSEGTVYDQPQHF
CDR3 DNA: TGCGCCAGCAGTGAAGGGACAGTTTACGATCAGCCCCAGCATTTT

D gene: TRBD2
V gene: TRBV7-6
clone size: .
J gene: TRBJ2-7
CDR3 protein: CASSLAGGGLALSYEQYF
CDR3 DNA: TGTGCCAGCAGCTTAGCAGGAGGGGGACTAGCGCTCTCCTACGAGCAGTACTTC

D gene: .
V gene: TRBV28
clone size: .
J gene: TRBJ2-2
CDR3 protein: CASSYGGAGSGELFF
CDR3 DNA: TGTGCCAGCAGCTACGGGGGAGCAGGGTCCGGGGAGCTGTTTTTT

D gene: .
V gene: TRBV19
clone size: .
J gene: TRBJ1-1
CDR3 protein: CASKKEGANTEAFF
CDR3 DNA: TGTGCCAGTAAGAAGGAGGGCGCGAACACTGAAGCTTTCTTT